Below, 15 T cell receptor beta chains from the same sample are listed, as sequenced in a study of T cell repertoires in cytomegalovirus infection. Using its own MiXCR run on the reads, TCRdb lists one record per CDR3 protein. The table lists about a million distinct CDR3 sequences, approximately 33% of them singletons. For these receptors, no antigen is known. The sample in question was cultured CD8+ T cells from PBMCs, obtained from culture after CMV antigen stimulation. Every receptor here comes from a human donor in good health (CMV status not recorded). Some clones in this sample may be carry-over from other donors' samples.

The chain uses TRBV6-5 and TRBJ2-3, with D hard to call. CDR1 is MNHEY, CDR2 SVGAGI, per germline. CDR3 length: 13 residues. The V gene lost 6 bases and the J gene lost 0 bases, with 7 bases spanning the gap. The CDR3 DNA reads TGTGCCAGCAGACAGTTCAGCACAGATACGCAGTATTTT. Translated: CASRQFSTDTQYF.

This clonotype occurred a few times. V gene TRBV19 combines with J gene TRBJ2-1; 13 nucleotides agree with TRBD2. The junction had 2 bases not matched to a gene; V was cut back by 0 bases and J by 3 bases. The CDR3 extends over 17 amino acids. The germline V gene encodes CDR1 LNHDA and CDR2 SQIVND (reference sequence). Here the CDR3 reads CASSIDGLAGVYNEQFF. DNA for the CDR3: TGTGCCAGTAGTATAGACGGACTAGCGGGGGTCTACAATGAGCAGTTCTTC. The whole variable domain, remainder taken from reference TRBV19 and TRBJ2-1, is DGGITQSPKYLFRKEGQNVTLSCEQNLNHDAMYWYRQDPGQGLRLIYYSQIVNDFQKGDIAEGYSVSREKKESFPLTVTSAQKNPTAFYLCASSIDGLAGVYNEQFFGPGTRLTVL.

The rearrangement uses TRBV19 and TRBJ1-1; 8 nucleotides agree with TRBD1. Per germline, CDR1 LNHDA and CDR2 SQIVND (reference sequence). This CDR3 has 15 amino acids. The ends lost 5 bases at V and 3 bases at J; junction bases unmatched: 8. In DNA form, the CDR3 reads TGTGCCAGTAGTCTGAACAGGGGGGCGGACACTGAAGCTTTCTTT. Its protein is CASSLNRGADTEAFF.

The V call is TRBV10-3, the J call TRBJ2-3; TRBD2 matches 9 bases. The CDR3 contains 14 residues. V dropped 8 bases and J dropped 4; count of bases not matched to a gene: 7. Germline V lookup: CDR1 ENHRY, CDR2 SYGVKD. This CDR3 is CAIWRGGIADTQYF. The CDR3 DNA is TGTGCCATCTGGCGGGGGGGCATCGCAGATACGCAGTATTTT.

This chain joins TRBV6-2 or TRBV6-3 and TRBJ2-7; no clear D. This CDR3 comprises 13 residues. V was trimmed by 4 bases and J by 3 bases, leaving 10 bases between them. Germline CDR1 is MNHEY and CDR2 is SVGEGT. CDR3 residues: CASSFEHFYEQYV. The CDR3 DNA reads TGTGCCAGCAGTTTCGAACACTTCTACGAGCAGTACGTC.

Comment on this clonotype: A much more abundant neighbour one base away suggests this may be a read error. The V call is TRBV7-6, the J call TRBJ1-5; TRBD1 matches 8 bases. Per the germline V gene, CDR1 is SGHVS and CDR2 is FNYEAQ. The CDR3 sequence is 14 residues long. The CDR3 DNA reads TGTGCCGGCAGCCGTGACAGGGGTGATCAGCCCCAGCATTTT. This sequence encodes CAGSRDRGDQPQHF.

This clonotype was counted ten times or more. The chain employs TRBV6-1 and TRBJ1-4; 9 nucleotides match TRBD1. The CDR3 extends over 18 amino acids. In germline, CDR1 is MNHNS, CDR2 SASEGT. Trimming cost V 4 bases and J 4 bases; bases outside gene matches: 13. The CDR3 region has the DNA TGTGCCAGCAGTGCCCGGGACAGGGATTATACTGGTAATGAAAAACTGTTTTTT. Encoded protein: CASSARDRDYTGNEKLFF.

This clonotype was seen only a few times. This sequence joins TRBV19 and TRBJ2-7, with TRBD1 matching 8 bases. The CDR3 has 14 residues. After removal of 3 bases from V and 5 bases from J, the junction contained 6 bases not matched to a gene. Germline V CDR1 and CDR2: LNHDA, SQIVND (reference sequence). This chain's CDR3 is CASSIADRGNEQYF. CDR3 DNA: TGTGCCAGTAGTATCGCTGACAGGGGCAACGAGCAGTACTTC.

This clonotype was found many times. The chain is built from TRBV6-1 and TRBJ1-1; 7 bases map to TRBD1. V was clipped by 6 bases and J by 0 bases; unmatched bases: 4. CDR1 is MNHNS, CDR2 SASEGT, per germline. The CDR3 sequence is 14 residues long. Here the CDR3 DNA reads TGTGCCAGCAGCTGGGACAGCATGAACACTGAAGCTTTCTTT. Its translation is CASSWDSMNTEAFF.

This clonotype was seen just once. Germline and junction disagree at one end, which may indicate a read error. This chain connects TRBV5-4 to TRBJ2-3, with TRBD2 matching 7 bases. The CDR3 spans 16 residues. Germline-derived CDR1 and CDR2 are SGHNT and YYREEE (reference sequence). In nucleotides, the CDR3 is TGTGTCAGCAGCTTGGCCCGCAGCCGGGGGGCAGATACGCAGTATTTT. As protein: CVSSLARSRGADTQYF.

The chain links TRBV19 to TRBJ1-1; D is undetermined. CDR1 and CDR2 (germline): LNHDA, SQIVND (reference sequence). Trimming pared 8 bases from V and 7 bases from J, leaving 8 bases between. The length of the CDR3 is 10 residues. DNA of the CDR3: TGTGCCAGTGGGAGCCTTGAAGCTTTCTTT. Its translation: CASGSLEAFF.

The sample holds many counts of this clonotype. The chain is built from TRBV7-2 and TRBJ1-6; possible D gene TRBD1, 6 bases. This CDR3 is 13 amino acids long. V lost 1 base to trimming and J lost 9 bases, with 7 bases between them. The germline gives CDR1 SGHTA, CDR2 FQGNSA. CDR3 nucleotide sequence: TGTGCCAGCAGCTTAGACAGGGTTTCACCCCTCCACTTT. This codes for CASSLDRVSPLHF.

Here the CDR3 reads CASSPRVLGLTKNIQYF. CDR3 DNA sequence: TGTGCCAGCTCACCACGGGTCTTAGGACTAACCAAAAACATTCAGTACTTC. This rearrangement joins TRBV18 to TRBJ2-4; a possible D gene is TRBD2 (6 bases). The CDR3 has 17 residues. The germline V and J ends were trimmed by 1 base and 2 bases, with 15 bases remaining between them. Germline CDR1 is KGHSH and CDR2 is LQKENI.

This clonotype was observed a handful of times. V gene TRBV20-1 combines with J gene TRBJ2-1; D is unclear. Trimming shortened V by 3 bases and J by 8 bases, and 2 bases separated the two germline ends. This CDR3 is 9 amino acids long. Germline CDR1 DFQATT, CDR2 SNEGSKA (reference sequence). The CDR3 region is CSASHEQFF. DNA for the CDR3: TGCAGTGCTAGCCATGAGCAGTTCTTC.

This clonotype was detected only a few times. The rearrangement links TRBV2 to TRBJ2-3; a possible D gene is TRBD1 (5 bases). Germline CDR1 and CDR2: SNHLY and FYNNEI. This CDR3 spans 11 amino acids. Trimming removed 1 base from V and 14 bases from J, with 10 bases in between. This CDR3 is CASSEDQGGYF. CDR3 nucleotides: TGTGCCAGCAGTGAAGACCAGGGCGGGTATTTT.